The entry that follows covers one T cell receptor (beta chain) sequence. The specificity of this receptor is unknown. Per-base qualities were not stored, and no clone one base away is much larger. From its cysteine to its phenylalanine, the CDR3 spans 12 amino acids. Only the CDR3 portion is preserved as DNA: 36 bases, with reading frame beginning at the first base. V is cut by 4 bases and J by 4 bases, and the space between the germline ends is 10 bases. CDR1 and CDR2 are read off the germline V gene as SQVTM and ANQGSEA. The data originate from a study of Ad26.COV2.S vaccination and SARS-CoV-2 variants (dated by TCRdb to the early 2020s). Describing the broader study: TCRbeta repertoire sequencing served as the tool for gauging how specific and how broad the SARS-CoV-2-reactive T cell receptors were following Ad26.COV2.S vaccination. The TCR-sequenced set comprised roughly 30 samples: approximately 20 Ad26.COV2.S vaccine recipients, 5 placebo recipients and 8 SARS-CoV-2 convalescent individuals. What the study reported, not specific to this receptor: The authors noted that the TCR breadth and depth analyses may have underestimated total T cell responses. Vaccine and placebo recipients had comparable non-spike TCR breadth, which fits with the vaccine containing only spike. Ad26.COV2.S recipients had higher spike-specific TCR breadth than placebo recipients (P = 0.0014). Substantial breadth of spike-specific CD8+ and CD4+ T cell responses was reported after vaccination.

TCRbeta CDR3 regions were sequenced with the immunoSEQ Assay. After extraction, genomic DNA underwent amplification by bias-controlled multiplex PCR, followed by high-throughput sequencing. Regarding the original processing steps: Collapsing and filtering of sequences were performed to quantify the absolute abundance of each unique TCRbeta CDR3 region. T cell fraction was estimated by normalization of TCRbeta template counts to usable DNA, with usable DNA being measured through amplification of reference genes present in all nucleated cells. Repertoire TCRs were annotated as SARS-CoV-2-specific by exact matching of V gene, CDR3 amino acid sequence and J gene to a known reactive TCR set. The reference SARS-CoV-2 TCR set came from MIRA and was filtered for enrichment in COVID-19-positive ImmuneCODE repertoires, removing public or cross-reactive TCRs. Based on the MIRA antigens, annotated TCRs were further analysed at the level of specific ORF or position within ORF. Depth was the summed frequency of annotated unique rearrangements, while breadth was defined as annotated unique rearrangements over total unique productive rearrangements. TCR breadth was compared between groups using two-sided Wilcoxon rank-sum tests. The source is immuneACCESS, and TCRdb retained only in-frame sequences with V and J called. Part of the clones is not carried over; for the studies checked, unresolved V genes explain less than half of this, and the remainder is unexplained. Clonal size and the V and J genes are those of that table, whereas D and trimming came from the DNA. The sample table contains about 350,000 clones; only one count was recorded for 92% of them. The ten largest account for 3% to 5% of the sample.

Sample time point, as interpreted from the label and publication: individuals recovered from natural SARS-CoV-2 infection. The chain joins TRBV29-1 to TRBJ1-1; 6 matching bases give a weak D call of TRBD1. The clonotype was recovered from a human donor who had recovered from COVID-19. The specimen comprised peripheral blood, sampled after recovery from COVID-19. The CDR3 sequence is CSVGGGSTEAFF. The sequenced DNA: TGCAGCGTTGGAGGGGGAAGCACTGAAGCTTTCTTT.